Shown below are 13 T cell receptor beta chains from a single sample sequenced in a study of shared clonotypes between healthy human individuals. Repertoires were generated with immunoSEQ multiplex PCR, while TCRdb's copy carries only in-frame clones and drops some. The profile covers 2 million to 2.5 million clones, with approximately 93% appearing a single time and around 0.4% taken by the ten largest. Sequencing was done on a sample of naive CD4+ T cells from PBMCs. Noted subset: CD45RA+ positively selected. These receptors were taken from a man aged 18 to 30 in good health. Some clones in this sample may be carry-over from other donors' samples.

This chain joins TRBV4-3 and TRBJ2-3; D ambiguous. Looked up from germline, CDR1 is LGHNA and CDR2 is YSLEER. This CDR3 contains 14 residues. V dropped 4 bases and J dropped 6 bases, with 14 bases sitting between them. The CDR3 region has the DNA TGCGCCAGCAGCCTCGACCCCCTCACCGATACGCAGTATTTT. Translation: CASSLDPLTDTQYF.

The CDR3 protein is CASSSRPGGEQPQHF. The CDR3 nucleotides read TGTGCCAGCAGTAGCCGGCCAGGGGGCGAACAGCCCCAGCATTTT. The chain recombines TRBV11-2 with TRBJ1-5, with 8 nucleotides matching TRBD1. V lost 6 bases, J lost 7 bases, and 11 bases stayed unmatched. The CDR3 length is 15 residues. CDR1 is SGHAT and CDR2 is FQNNGV in the germline V gene.

The chain's CDR3 is CASRLGTAYTGELFF. Here the CDR3 DNA reads TGTGCCAGCAGGTTAGGGACAGCCTACACCGGGGAGCTGTTTTTT. This chain connects TRBV2 to TRBJ2-2, with TRBD1 matching 7 bases. J gave up 3 bases and V 6 bases, and 7 bases lay outside the gene matches. The CDR3 has 15 residues. In germline, CDR1 is SNHLY, CDR2 FYNNEI.

This clone appeared a few times. The chain links TRBV7-3 to TRBJ2-7; D remains unclear. The germline V gene encodes CDR1 SGHTA and CDR2 FQGTGA. CDR3 length equals 15 residues. Deletions cut 5 bases from V and 1 base from J, with 15 bases between. DNA for the CDR3: TGTGCCAGCAGCGAACGACAAGCACAATCCTACGAGCAGTACTTC. This gives the protein CASSERQAQSYEQYF.

This chain links TRBV5-1 with TRBJ2-5, with no clear D. Trimming cost V 0 bases and J 5 bases, with 14 bases left between them. Germline CDR1 SGHRS, CDR2 YFSETQ. The CDR3 runs to 15 residues. Here the CDR3 reads CASSLAGTFEETQYF. The CDR3 region has the DNA TGCGCCAGCAGCTTGGCAGGTACTTTTGAGGAGACCCAGTACTTC.

The gene calls are TRBV25-1 and TRBJ2-1, with D maybe TRBD2 (6 bases). Germline V gives CDR1 MGHDK, CDR2 SYGVNS. The CDR3 has 18 amino acids. The germline V and J ends were trimmed by 4 bases and 0 bases, with 19 bases remaining between them. The DNA for the CDR3 is TGTGCCAGCAGTGGACTAGTAGGGAGACGCTCCTCCTACAATGAGCAGTTCTTC. Amino acid sequence: CASSGLVGRRSSYNEQFF.

The rearrangement uses TRBV9 and TRBJ1-5; D is ambiguous. The V end was cut by 1 base, the J end by 4 bases, with 15 bases between. The germline gives CDR1 SGDLS, CDR2 YYNGEE. The CDR3 is made up of 16 amino acids. The CDR3 loop is CASSVNSAEGNQPQHF. DNA for the CDR3: TGTGCCAGCAGCGTAAACTCGGCCGAAGGAAATCAGCCCCAGCATTTT. Based on the CDR3 plus reference TRBV9 and TRBJ1-5, the full variable domain is DSGVTQTPKHLITATGQRVTLRCSPRSGDLSVYWYQQSLDQGLQFLIQYYNGEERAKGNILERFSAQQFPDLHSELNLSSLELGDSALYFCASSVNSAEGNQPQHFGDGTRLSIL.

This chain links TRBV6-1 with TRBJ1-4, with 9 positions matching TRBD1. The CDR3 spans 14 residues. J gave up 5 bases and V 6 bases, and 4 bases lay outside the gene matches. CDR1 and CDR2 (germline): MNHNS, SASEGT. CDR3 DNA: TGTGCCAGCAGCCGACAGGGGGGAAATGAAAAACTGTTTTTT. This encodes CASSRQGGNEKLFF.

Of note for this clone: Other nucleotide sequences in the sample specify the same CDR3. This chain connects TRBV7-2 to TRBJ2-3, with 12 bases identical to TRBD2. This CDR3 is built from 14 residues. Per germline, CDR1 SGHTA and CDR2 FQGNSA. Trimming removed 4 bases from V and 5 bases from J; junction bases left unmatched: 1. CDR3 DNA sequence: TGTGCCAGCAGCTCGGGACTAGCGGGAGATACGCAGTATTTT. As protein: CASSSGLAGDTQYF.

In its sample, this clone was seen a few times. CDR3 DNA: TGTGCCAGCAGCTTGACCGACACTGAAGCTTTCTTT. Translated: CASSLTDTEAFF. This rearrangement joins TRBV5-4 to TRBJ1-1; D is undetermined. There are 12 residues in the CDR3. The V gene's germline CDR1 is SGHNT and CDR2 YYREEE (reference sequence). V shed 1 base and J shed 3 bases, with 4 bases lying between them.

J is TRBJ1-1 and V is TRBV11-2; D gene ambiguous. Looked up from germline, CDR1 is SGHAT and CDR2 is FQNNGV. The CDR3 is made up of 15 amino acids. Trimming cost V 6 bases and J 4 bases, with 18 bases left between them. The CDR3 sequence: CASSLTGGPATEAFF. For the CDR3, the DNA is TGTGCCAGCAGTCTCACGGGCGGGCCAGCCACTGAAGCTTTCTTT.

This chain uses TRBV19 with TRBJ1-1, with D tentatively TRBD1 (5 bases). Trimming removed 7 bases at V and 6 bases at J, with 21 bases between. This CDR3 comprises 15 residues. Germline-derived CDR1 and CDR2 are LNHDA and SQIVND (reference sequence). The CDR3 here is CASTTKVGVGAEAFF. The CDR3 region has the DNA TGTGCCAGTACTACTAAAGTGGGGGTAGGGGCTGAAGCTTTCTTT. Complete variable domain (other parts from reference TRBV19 and TRBJ1-1): DGGITQSPKYLFRKEGQNVTLSCEQNLNHDAMYWYRQDPGQGLRLIYYSQIVNDFQKGDIAEGYSVSREKKESFPLTVTSAQKNPTAFYLCASTTKVGVGAEAFFGQGTRLTVV.

In its sample, this clone was seen once. The chain recombines TRBV4-1 with TRBJ2-3; TRBD2 agrees at 7 bases. Unmatched junction bases numbered 5, after V lost 4 bases and J lost 1 base. CDR1 is MGHRA, CDR2 YSYEKL, per germline. The CDR3 length is 15 residues. The CDR3 loop reads CASSPHGLGTDTQYF. CDR3 sequence (DNA): TGCGCCAGCAGCCCCCACGGACTAGGCACAGATACGCAGTATTTT.